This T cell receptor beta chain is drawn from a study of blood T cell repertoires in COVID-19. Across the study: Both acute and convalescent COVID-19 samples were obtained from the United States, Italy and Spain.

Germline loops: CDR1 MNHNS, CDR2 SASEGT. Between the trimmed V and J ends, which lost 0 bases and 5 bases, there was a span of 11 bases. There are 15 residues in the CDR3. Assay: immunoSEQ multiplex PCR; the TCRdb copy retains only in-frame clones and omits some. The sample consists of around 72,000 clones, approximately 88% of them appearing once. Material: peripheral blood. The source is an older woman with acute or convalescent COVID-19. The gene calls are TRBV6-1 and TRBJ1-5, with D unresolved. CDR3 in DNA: TGTGCCAGCAGTGAAGCGGGAGGCTGGGATCAGCCCCAGCATTTT. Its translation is CASSEAGGWDQPQHF.